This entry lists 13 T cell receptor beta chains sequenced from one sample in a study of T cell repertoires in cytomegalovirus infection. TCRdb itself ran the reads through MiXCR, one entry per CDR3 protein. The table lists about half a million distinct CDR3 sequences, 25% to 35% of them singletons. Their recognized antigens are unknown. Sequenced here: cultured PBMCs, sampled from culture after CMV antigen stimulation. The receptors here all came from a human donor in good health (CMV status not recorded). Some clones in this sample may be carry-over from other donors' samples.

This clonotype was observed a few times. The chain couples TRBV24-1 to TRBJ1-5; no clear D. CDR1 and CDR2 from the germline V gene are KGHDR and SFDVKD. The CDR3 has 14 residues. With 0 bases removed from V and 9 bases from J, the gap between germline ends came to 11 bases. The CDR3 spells CATSDLQADRPQHF. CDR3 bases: TGTGCCACCAGTGATTTGCAAGCGGATCGGCCCCAGCATTTT.

CDR3 loop: CASSQVLAGGWGGTQYF. The CDR3 nucleotides read TGCGCCAGCAGCCAAGTATTGGCGGGAGGCTGGGGGGGGACGCAGTATTTT. The chain has TRBV4-1 and TRBJ2-3; the match to TRBD2 covers 8 bases. V was pared by 1 base and J by 9 bases, with 15 bases of the junction left unmatched. The CDR3 has 17 amino acids. The germline V gene has CDR1 MGHRA and CDR2 YSYEKL.

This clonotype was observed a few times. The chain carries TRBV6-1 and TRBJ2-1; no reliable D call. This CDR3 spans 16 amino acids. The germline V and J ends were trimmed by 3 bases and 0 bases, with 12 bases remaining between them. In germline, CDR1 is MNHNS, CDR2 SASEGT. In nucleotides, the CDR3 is TGTGCCAGCAGTGATTGGGCTGCCTACTCCTACAATGAGCAGTTCTTC. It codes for CASSDWAAYSYNEQFF.

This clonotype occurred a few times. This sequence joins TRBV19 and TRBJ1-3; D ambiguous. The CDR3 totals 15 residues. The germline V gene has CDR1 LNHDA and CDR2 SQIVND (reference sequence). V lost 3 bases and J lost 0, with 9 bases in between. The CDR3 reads CASSIEGLSGNTIYF. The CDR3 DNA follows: TGTGCCAGTAGTATCGAGGGCCTCTCTGGAAACACCATATATTTT.

DNA for the CDR3: TGCAGTGCCGCGAACCTAGGGGTCCCCACTGAAGCTTTCTTT. Protein: CSAANLGVPTEAFF. V and J are TRBV20-1 and TRBJ1-1; possible D gene TRBD1, 5 bases. Trimming stripped 6 bases from V and 4 bases from J, with 18 bases between. There are 14 residues in the CDR3. From germline, CDR1 is DFQATT and CDR2 SNEGSKA (reference sequence).

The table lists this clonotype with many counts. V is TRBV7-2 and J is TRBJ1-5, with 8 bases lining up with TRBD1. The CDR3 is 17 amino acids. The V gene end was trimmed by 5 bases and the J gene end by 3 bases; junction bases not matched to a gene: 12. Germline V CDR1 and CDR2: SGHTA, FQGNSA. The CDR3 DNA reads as TGTGCCAGCAGCGCACTACCGGGACAGGAATACAATCAGCCCCAGCATTTT. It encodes CASSALPGQEYNQPQHF.

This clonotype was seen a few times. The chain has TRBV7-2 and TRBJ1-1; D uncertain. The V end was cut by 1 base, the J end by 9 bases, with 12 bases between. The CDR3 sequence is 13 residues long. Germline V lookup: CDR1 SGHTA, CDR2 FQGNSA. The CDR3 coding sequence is TGTGCCAGCAGCTTAGTCGGCCGGGTACAAGCTTTCTTT. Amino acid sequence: CASSLVGRVQAFF. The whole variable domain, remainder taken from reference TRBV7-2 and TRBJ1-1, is GAGVSQSPSNKVTEKGKDVELRCDPISGHTALYWYRQSLGQGLEFLIYFQGNSAPDKSGLPSDRFSAERTGGSVSTLTIQRTQQEDSAVYLCASSLVGRVQAFFGQGTRLTVV.

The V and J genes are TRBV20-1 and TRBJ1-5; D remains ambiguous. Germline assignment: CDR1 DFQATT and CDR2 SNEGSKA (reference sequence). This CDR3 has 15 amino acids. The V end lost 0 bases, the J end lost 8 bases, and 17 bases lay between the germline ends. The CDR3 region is CSARDLDEGGKPQHF. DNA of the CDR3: TGCAGTGCTAGAGATCTCGATGAGGGAGGCAAGCCCCAGCATTTT.

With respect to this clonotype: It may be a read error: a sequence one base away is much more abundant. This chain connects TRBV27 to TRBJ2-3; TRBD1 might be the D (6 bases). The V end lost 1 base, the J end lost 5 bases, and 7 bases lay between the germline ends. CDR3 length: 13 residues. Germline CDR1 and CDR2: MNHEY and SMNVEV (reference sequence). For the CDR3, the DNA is TGTGCCAGCAGTTTATACAGGGAAGATACGCAGTATTTT. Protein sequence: CASSLYREDTQYF.

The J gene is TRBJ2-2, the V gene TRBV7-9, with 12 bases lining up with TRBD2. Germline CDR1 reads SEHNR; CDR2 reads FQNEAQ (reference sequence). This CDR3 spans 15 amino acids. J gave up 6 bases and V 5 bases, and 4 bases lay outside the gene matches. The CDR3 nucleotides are TGTGCCAGCAGCCAGACTAGCGGGAGTTCCGGGGAGCTGTTTTTT. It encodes CASSQTSGSSGELFF.

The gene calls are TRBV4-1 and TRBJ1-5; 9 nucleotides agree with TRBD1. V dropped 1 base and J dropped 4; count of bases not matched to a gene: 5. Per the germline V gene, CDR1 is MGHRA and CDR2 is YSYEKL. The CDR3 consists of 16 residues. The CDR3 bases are TGCGCCAGCAGCCAAGCCGCGGGACAGGGAAATCAGCCCCAGCATTTT. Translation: CASSQAAGQGNQPQHF.

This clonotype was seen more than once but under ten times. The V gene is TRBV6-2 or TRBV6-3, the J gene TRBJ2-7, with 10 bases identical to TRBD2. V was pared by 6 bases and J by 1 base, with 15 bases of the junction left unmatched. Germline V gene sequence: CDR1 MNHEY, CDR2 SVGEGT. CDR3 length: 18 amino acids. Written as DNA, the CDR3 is TGTGCCAGCAGCCACCTCTTAGCGGGAGGCCCAAGATCCTACGAGCAGTACGTC. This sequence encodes CASSHLLAGGPRSYEQYV.

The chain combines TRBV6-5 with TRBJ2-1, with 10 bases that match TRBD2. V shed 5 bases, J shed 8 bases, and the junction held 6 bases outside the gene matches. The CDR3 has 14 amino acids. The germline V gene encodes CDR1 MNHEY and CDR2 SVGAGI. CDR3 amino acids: CASSRTSGLHEQFF. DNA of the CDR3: TGTGCCAGCAGTCGGACTAGCGGACTTCATGAGCAGTTCTTC.